The clone carrying this T cell receptor beta chain is termed medium-sized. Germline loops: CDR1 SGHAT, CDR2 FQNNGV. V was pared by 1 base and J by 5 bases, with 1 base between. The CDR3 totals 11 residues. These data come from a study of T cells after yellow fever vaccination. TCRdb fed the 5' RACE reads into MiXCR, producing one record per CDR3 protein. This sample has about 10,000 distinct CDR3 sequences, with 4% to 6% found just once. Sequenced material: PBMCs, either bulk or a sorted T-cell subset (CD4+, CD8+, memory, or dextramer-sorted; not recorded which), taken around 15 days after the first yellow fever vaccination. The TCR comes from a man between 18 and 29 years old who received the YFV17D yellow fever vaccine. The chain uses TRBV11-2 and TRBJ2-3; no firm D call. CDR3 in amino acids: CASSLGDTQYF. The CDR3 DNA reads as TGTGCCAGCAGCTTAGGAGATACGCAGTATTTT.